This is a list of T cell receptor beta chains from one sample in a study of OX40 agonist ivuxolimab in advanced cancers. Using immunoSEQ multiplex PCR, the repertoire was profiled, and TCRdb retains in-frame clones only, with some absent. The sample has 90,000 to 100,000 clones, 90% seen once; the top ten hold roughly 0.16%. Sequencing used CD4+ or CD8+ T cells sorted from blood, obtained in a trial of the OX40 agonist ivuxolimab. All receptors derive from an adult with an advanced solid tumor such as melanoma, head and neck, liver or kidney cancer. Each CDR3 is given with its conserved first and last residue. The D gene is left open where the match is weak. The size entry is marked missing in some rows and otherwise reads once, few, many or a size class.

v_call	d_call	clone_size	j_call	cdr3_nt	cdr3_aa
TRBV9	.	.	TRBJ1-1	TGTGCCAGCAGCCTGACAGGTATGAACACTGAAGCTTTCTTT	CASSLTGMNTEAFF
TRBV7-9	.	once	TRBJ2-4	TGTGCCAGCAGCTTAGTCCGAGGGGGGAACATTCAGTACTTC	CASSLVRGGNIQYF
TRBV30	.	.	TRBJ2-5	TGTGCCTGGAGAAAGACCGGGAACCAAGAGACCCAGTACTTC	CAWRKTGNQETQYF
TRBV5-6	.	.	TRBJ1-4	TGTGCCAGCAGCGGCCGGGACGGGTTGGGCGAAAAACTGTTTTTT	CASSGRDGLGEKLFF
TRBV7-3	TRBD1	.	TRBJ1-2	TGTGCCAGCAGCCCCCGACAGGGAACCAACTATGGCTACACCTTC	CASSPRQGTNYGYTF
TRBV10-2	.	.	TRBJ2-7	TGCGCCAGCAGGGTAGGGCAGGGGAGCTCCTACGAGCAGTACTTC	CASRVGQGSSYEQYF
TRBV18	.	.	TRBJ1-1	TGTGCCAGCTCACGACTGATGAACACTGAAGCTTTCTTT	CASSRLMNTEAFF
TRBV2	.	.	TRBJ1-2	TGTGCCAGCAGTGAGGAAAAAGCTAACTATGGCTACACCTTC	CASSEEKANYGYTF
TRBV9	TRBD2	.	TRBJ2-1	TGTGCCAGCAGCGTAGTGTCTCGCGGGGGAAACAATGAGCAGTTCTTC	CASSVVSRGGNNEQFF
TRBV18	TRBD1	.	TRBJ1-5	TGTGCCAGCTCACCGGGACAGAGCAATCAGCCCCAGCATTTT	CASSPGQSNQPQHF
TRBV27	TRBD2	.	TRBJ2-1	TGTGCCAGCAGTCTCATAAGCGGGATTCCCCCCAATGAGCAGTTCTTC	CASSLISGIPPNEQFF
TRBV7-8	.	.	TRBJ2-5	TGTGCCAGCAGCTTAGGGCAGTACCAAGAGACCCAGTACTTC	CASSLGQYQETQYF
TRBV30	TRBD2	.	TRBJ2-5	TGTGCCTGGAGCCGCGGGACTAGCGGGGGGGTTGAGACCCAGTACTTC	CAWSRGTSGGVETQYF
TRBV14	TRBD1	.	TRBJ1-6	TGTGCCAGCAGAGTCGCAGGGGGATACAATTCACCCCTCCACTTT	CASRVAGGYNSPLHF
TRBV7-9	TRBD2	.	TRBJ2-3	TGTGCCAGCAGCTTAGGCCTAGCGGCTAGCACAGATACGCAGTATTTT	CASSLGLAASTDTQYF
TRBV27	.	.	TRBJ1-4	TGTGCCAGCAGTCTCCGGGGGCAAAATGAAAAACTGTTTTTT	CASSLRGQNEKLFF
TRBV7-8	TRBD2	.	TRBJ2-1	TGTGCCAGCAGCTCACTCGGGAGGGAGCTTGAGCAGTTCTTC	CASSSLGRELEQFF
TRBV9	.	.	TRBJ2-7	TGTGCCAGCAGCGTAGGATGGGGTCCCTACGAGCAGTACTTC	CASSVGWGPYEQYF
TRBV7-9	TRBD2	.	TRBJ2-3	TGTGCCAGCAGCTTCCAGGATAGCGGGAGCACAGATACGCAGTATTTT	CASSFQDSGSTDTQYF
TRBV30	.	.	TRBJ2-2	TGTGCCTGGAGCGCGATGGACACCGGGGAGCTGTTTTTT	CAWSAMDTGELFF
TRBV2	.	.	TRBJ2-7	TGTGCCAGCAGTGAAAATATTCCCTACGAGCAGTACTTC	CASSENIPYEQYF
TRBV28	.	.	TRBJ1-2	TGTGCCAGCAGTTTAGCGGGCGCCAACTATGGCTACACCTTC	CASSLAGANYGYTF
TRBV21-1	.	.	TRBJ2-7	TGTGCCAGCAGCAAAGTTGGTGAGGGGCTCCCCTCCTACGAGCAGTACTTC	CASSKVGEGLPSYEQYF
TRBV6-4	.	.	TRBJ2-5	TGTGCCAGCAGTGCCACAGGGGGGGGGCAAGAGACCCAGTACTTC	CASSATGGGQETQYF
TRBV2	.	.	TRBJ1-6	TGTGCCAGCAGTCTCCGACAGTTTTCACCCCTCCACTTT	CASSLRQFSPLHF
TRBV9	.	.	TRBJ1-2	TGTGCCAGCAGCGTAGGTTGGCGGGGCTACACCTTC	CASSVGWRGYTF
TRBV27	.	.	TRBJ2-2	TGTGCCAGCAGTTTAAACCGGCCCGTGAAGGCCGGGGAGCTGTTTTTT	CASSLNRPVKAGELFF
TRBV5-1	TRBD1	.	TRBJ1-6	TGCGCCAGCTCCCAGACAGGGATTGGGATTTCACCCCTCCACTTT	CASSQTGIGISPLHF
TRBV5-8	.	.	TRBJ1-3	TGTGCCAGCAGCTTCGACGGGCGCTCTGGAAACACCATATATTTT	CASSFDGRSGNTIYF
TRBV29-1	TRBD2	.	TRBJ2-1	TGCAGCGTTGATGCGGGGGGGTACAATGAGCAGTTCTTC	CSVDAGGYNEQFF
TRBV6-1	.	.	TRBJ1-1	TGTGCCAGCAGTGAAAGGCCCCGACTGAACACTGAAGCTTTCTTT	CASSERPRLNTEAFF
TRBV29-1	TRBD1	.	TRBJ1-3	TGCAGCGGGGGACAGGGAAACACCATATATTTT	CSGGQGNTIYF
TRBV30	TRBD2	.	TRBJ2-1	TGTGCCTGGTCAACGACTAGCGTTGGTGAGCAGTTCTTC	CAWSTTSVGEQFF
TRBV11-3	TRBD2	.	TRBJ2-1	TGTGCCAGCAGCCCGGGACTAGCCATATACAATGAGCAGTTCTTC	CASSPGLAIYNEQFF
TRBV28	.	.	TRBJ1-1	TGTGCCAGCAGTTCCCCGGTGCGGACCGGGGACACTGAAGCTTTCTTT	CASSSPVRTGDTEAFF
TRBV9	.	few	TRBJ2-3	TGTGCCAGCAGCCAGCAACAGGGGAGGACAGATACGCAGTATTTT	CASSQQQGRTDTQYF
TRBV5-1	TRBD1	.	TRBJ2-3	TGCGCCAGCAGCCTTGGACAGGGAGGTACAGATACGCAGTATTTT	CASSLGQGGTDTQYF
TRBV29-1	.	.	TRBJ2-3	TGCAGCGTTGAGCGTATCACAGATACGCAGTATTTT	CSVERITDTQYF